This TCR beta chain was obtained from a study of blood T cells in healthy people across ages. At the level of the study: Per every two T cells, about one barcoded beta molecule was captured by template switching. Points from the study as a whole: Possibly, changes in expanded clonotypes were confounded because donor CMV status was unknown. Higher diversity, along with more naive CD4+ cells, distinguished long-lived donors from aged donors.

A remark on this clonotype: Its antigen is as yet unknown.

Germline CDR1 and CDR2: DFQATT and SNEGSKA (reference sequence). V shed 4 bases and J shed 4 bases, with 13 bases lying between them. The CDR3 length is 13 residues. With a J-beta primer mix and a sample-barcoded 5' primer, a second PCR ran about 7 to 12 cycles. A minimum of 3 million CDR3-containing paired-end reads was obtained for each sample. TCRdb reprocessed the 5' RACE reads with MiXCR, giving one entry per CDR3 protein. This sample carries about 640,000 distinct CDR3 sequences, 58% of them seen once, and the ten largest clones take 30% to 40%. The sample was blood. The clonotype was recovered from a man aged 60-69 years in good health. The chain employs TRBV20-1 and TRBJ1-2; tentatively, D is TRBD1 (6 bases). The chain's CDR3 is CSATGESGYGYTF. The CDR3 DNA follows: TGCAGTGCTACAGGGGAATCGGGCTATGGCTACACCTTC.